The 20 T cell receptor beta chains below all came from one sample that was sequenced in a study of blood T cells in healthy people across ages. Using a J-beta primer mix together with a sample-barcoded 5' primer, a second PCR was run for about 6 to 11 cycles. TCRdb analysed the 5' RACE reads with MiXCR anew, one entry per CDR3 protein. The sample shows approximately 900,000 distinct CDR3 sequences, about 48% of them seen only once. The sequenced sample consisted of blood. These receptors all come from a young man in good health.

The rearrangement links TRBV4-2 to TRBJ2-1, with D maybe TRBD2 (5 bases). Trimming stripped 0 bases from V and 2 bases from J, with 8 bases between. Germline V gene lookup returns CDR1 LGHNA and CDR2 YNFKEQ. This CDR3 is 15 amino acids long. CDR3 nucleotide sequence: TGTGCCAGCAGCCAAGAACTAGTGACCTACAATGAGCAGTTCTTC. It encodes CASSQELVTYNEQFF.

The chain carries TRBV14 and TRBJ2-5, with D possibly matching TRBD1 (5 bases). Matching the DNA end better, TRBJ2-7 makes the J call doubtful. CDR1 and CDR2 (germline): SGHDN, FVKESK. The CDR3 has 16 amino acids. The CDR3 reads CASSQVPRAETYEQYF. In DNA, the CDR3 is TGTGCCAGCAGCCAAGTCCCCAGGGCTGAAACCTACGAGCAGTACTTC.

V gene TRBV20-1 combines with J gene TRBJ2-4, with D unclear. Germline assignment: CDR1 DFQATT and CDR2 SNEGSKA (reference sequence). The CDR3 is 13 amino acids. Trimming removed 3 bases from V and 0 bases from J, with 6 bases in between. For the CDR3, the DNA is TGCAGTGCTAGGGGTCCAGCCAAAAACATTCAGTACTTC. Translation: CSARGPAKNIQYF.

Only a few counts were recorded for this clonotype. One base away lies a much larger clone, so this may be a sequencing read error. This chain connects TRBV6-5 to TRBJ2-7; D is perhaps TRBD1 (6 bases). This CDR3 spans 14 amino acids. Germline V CDR1 and CDR2: MNHEY, SVGAGI. Trimming cost V 6 bases and J 6 bases, with 18 bases left between them. CDR3 amino acids: CASSPAGQQTEQYF. In DNA form, the CDR3 reads TGTGCCAGCAGCCCCGCCGGACAGCAAACCGAGCAGTACTTC.

This clonotype was seen only a few times. The chain has TRBV11-2 and TRBJ2-1, with D possibly being TRBD1 (5 bases). Germline V gene sequence: CDR1 SGHAT, CDR2 FQNNGV. Trimming took off 4 bases at V and 2 bases at J, with 12 bases between the two ends. This CDR3 region has 15 residues. Here the CDR3 reads CASSSIQDPYNEQFF. The CDR3 region has the DNA TGTGCCAGCAGCTCGATACAGGACCCCTACAATGAGCAGTTCTTC.

This chain uses TRBV7-9 with TRBJ2-1; D is unresolved. The V end lost 6 bases, the J end lost 4 bases, and 13 bases lay between the germline ends. The germline V gene has CDR1 SEHNR and CDR2 FQNEAQ (reference sequence). The CDR3 length is 14 residues. The chain's CDR3 is CASSHGSAYNEQFF. CDR3 coding DNA: TGTGCCAGCAGTCACGGCAGCGCATACAATGAGCAGTTCTTC.

In its sample, this clonotype was seen once. At one boundary the junction diverges from the germline segment, which might be a read error. The chain employs TRBV3-1 and TRBJ2-7; 9 bases are shared with TRBD1. The J call could be wrong; TRBJ2-5 is a better fit for the DNA end. Germline lookup yields CDR1 LGHDT and CDR2 YNNKEL (reference sequence). The CDR3 has 14 amino acids. CDR3 DNA sequence: TGTGTCAGCAGCCAACCGACAGGGGGAGAGACCCAGTACTTC. Its translation: CVSSQPTGGETQYF.

There are a few counts of this clonotype. V gene TRBV27 combines with J gene TRBJ2-3; TRBD2 aligns across 8 bases. Germline V gene lookup returns CDR1 MNHEY and CDR2 SMNVEV (reference sequence). CDR3 size: 15 residues. V trimming: 5 bases; J trimming: 3 bases; junction bases outside the gene matches: 7. The CDR3 sequence is CASSLRPGGTDTQYF. For the CDR3, the DNA is TGTGCCAGCAGTCTTAGGCCGGGGGGGACAGATACGCAGTATTTT.

This clonotype was picked up a small number of times. The J gene is TRBJ2-7, the V gene TRBV3-1; D is possibly TRBD1 or TRBD2 (5 bases each). Germline V gene data show CDR1 as LGHDT and CDR2 as YNNKEL (reference sequence). The CDR3 extends over 14 amino acids. Trimming removed 3 bases from V and 3 bases from J, with 12 bases in between. In DNA, the CDR3 is TGTGCCAGCAGCCATCGAGGGGTGGTCTACGAGCAGTACTTC. This gives the protein CASSHRGVVYEQYF.

This chain joins TRBV6-2 or TRBV6-3 and TRBJ2-3; 7 bases are a match to TRBD2. Germline V gene data show CDR1 as MNHEY and CDR2 as SVGEGT. The CDR3 extends over 18 amino acids. J was trimmed by 0 bases and V by 0 bases; bases with no gene match: 9. CDR3 bases: TGTGCCAGCAGTTACTCTCTGGGGAGGGTAACTAGCACAGATACGCAGTATTTT. This sequence encodes CASSYSLGRVTSTDTQYF.

V gene TRBV20-1 combines with J gene TRBJ2-1; TRBD2 matches at 10 bases. Trimming removed 0 bases from V and 2 bases from J; junction bases left unmatched: 4. Per the germline V gene, CDR1 is DFQATT and CDR2 is SNEGSKA (reference sequence). The CDR3 covers 16 residues. The CDR3: CSARDPSGGPYNEQFF. The DNA for the CDR3 is TGCAGTGCTAGAGATCCTAGCGGGGGCCCCTACAATGAGCAGTTCTTC.

This clonotype was seen a handful of times. This sequence joins TRBV6-6 and TRBJ1-4, with D perhaps TRBD1 (6 bases). Germline assignment: CDR1 MNHNY and CDR2 SVGAGI (reference sequence). This CDR3 contains 15 residues. V was cut by 6 bases and J by 5 bases, with 16 bases left in between. CDR3 nucleotides: TGTGCCAGCAGCTCCACTCGGGACATAAATGAAAAACTGTTTTTT. Translated, it gives CASSSTRDINEKLFF.

A remark on this clonotype: Germline and junction disagree at one end, which may indicate a read error. The chain joins TRBV7-8 to TRBJ2-5, with 7 nucleotides matching TRBD1. The end of the DNA aligns better with TRBJ2-7, so the J call may be wrong. Germline CDR1 reads SGHVS; CDR2 reads FQNEAQ. The CDR3 runs 13 residues. CDR3 coding DNA: TGTGCCGGCAGCTTCGACAGGGCTTACGAGCAGTACTTC. The encoded protein is CAGSFDRAYEQYF.

Comments on this clonotype: The junction shows a germline mismatch at one end, possibly a read error. The chain combines TRBV6-6 with TRBJ1-1; D might be TRBD1 (6 bases). CDR3 length: 15 residues. CDR1 is MNHNY and CDR2 is SVGAGI in the germline V gene (reference sequence). The CDR3 nucleotides read TGCGCCACCAAGATTAACCGGGACAAGAACACTGAAGCTTTCTTT. Its translation: CATKINRDKNTEAFF.

The J gene is TRBJ2-1, the V gene TRBV4-2, with D possibly TRBD2 on 5 matching bases. Germline CDR1 reads LGHNA; CDR2 reads YNFKEQ. Trimming took off 0 bases at V and 6 bases at J, with 12 bases between the two ends. The length of the CDR3 is 15 residues. CDR3 amino acids: CASSQELGLTNEQFF. The CDR3 nucleotides read TGTGCCAGCAGCCAAGAACTAGGGCTAACCAATGAGCAGTTCTTC.

Ten or more counts support this clonotype. The chain has TRBV12-3 or TRBV12-4 and TRBJ2-3; the match to TRBD1 covers 7 bases. Germline trimming cut 6 bases from V and 3 bases from J; bases unmatched to any gene: 3. The CDR3 is 13 residues long. The CDR3 loop is CASSLGQTDTQYF. In DNA form, the CDR3 reads TGTGCCAGCAGCTTGGGACAGACAGATACGCAGTATTTT.

V usage is TRBV7-6 and J usage is TRBJ1-1, with D perhaps TRBD1 (5 bases). In germline, CDR1 is SGHVS, CDR2 FNYEAQ. This CDR3 contains 17 residues. Between the trimmed V and J ends, which lost 1 base and 7 bases, there was a span of 22 bases. CDR3 region: CASSLGQTRWTSVEAFF. The CDR3 nucleotides are TGTGCCAGCAGCTTAGGTCAGACACGGTGGACATCTGTTGAAGCTTTCTTT.

J is TRBJ2-3 and V is TRBV9; no clear D gene. The CDR3 is 15 amino acids. V shed 3 bases and J shed 2 bases, with 13 bases lying between them. Germline loops: CDR1 SGDLS, CDR2 YYNGEE. CDR3 sequence reads: CASSDDSPITDTQYF. Written as DNA, the CDR3 is TGTGCCAGCAGCGACGACTCCCCTATCACAGATACGCAGTATTTT. The variable domain in full, with the rest retrieved from reference TRBV9 and TRBJ2-3, is DSGVTQTPKHLITATGQRVTLRCSPRSGDLSVYWYQQSLDQGLQFLIQYYNGEERAKGNILERFSAQQFPDLHSELNLSSLELGDSALYFCASSDDSPITDTQYFGPGTRLTVL.

V usage is TRBV18 and J usage is TRBJ2-5, with TRBD1 matching 8 bases. This CDR3 region has 15 residues. The junction had 7 bases not matched to a gene; V was cut back by 6 bases and J by 1 base. From germline, CDR1 is KGHSH and CDR2 LQKENI. CDR3 in amino acids: CASSLGQAIQETQYF. The CDR3, as DNA: TGTGCCAGCTCCCTGGGACAGGCGATCCAAGAGACCCAGTACTTC.

This clonotype has only a few counts. The DNA of the CDR3 is TGTGCCAGCAGCCAGCGGTCCGGGACAGCTAACTATGGCTACACCTTC. The encoded protein is CASSQRSGTANYGYTF. The chain is built from TRBV3-1 and TRBJ1-2; 7 bases align to TRBD1. There are 16 residues in the CDR3. J gave up 0 bases and V 3 bases, and 7 bases lay outside the gene matches. Germline V gene lookup returns CDR1 LGHDT and CDR2 YNNKEL (reference sequence).